The TCR beta chain under discussion was sequenced for a study of spatial heterogeneity in lung cancer. Study-wide findings and caveats: For expanded intratumoral alpha and beta TCRs, counts tracked tumor mutation counts.

This clonotype has a count of ten or more. What it binds is unknown. The library protocol tagged each TCR cDNA with a unique molecular identifier. From the 5' RACE reads, TCRdb called clonotypes with MiXCR, one entry per CDR3 protein. Of 25,000 to 30,000 distinct CDR3 sequences in the sample, around 6.9% were seen once. Time point given: sample taken at primary tumor resection. The donors comprised around 76 untreated early-stage non-small cell lung cancer patients. Tumor, nontumor lung or frozen PBMC supplied whole RNA that was sequenced unsorted. CDR3 length: 15 residues. Germline V gene sequence: CDR1 MNHEY, CDR2 SMNVEV (reference sequence). Trimming cost V 5 bases and J 4 bases, with 18 bases left between them.

This receptor was identified in a male donor with early-stage non-small cell lung cancer. Specimen: lung tumor tissue, collected at surgery. V usage is TRBV27 and J usage is TRBJ2-7; D might be TRBD1 (6 bases). This chain's CDR3 is CASSLQATGGYEQYF. The DNA of the CDR3 is TGTGCCAGCAGTCTTCAAGCGACAGGTGGATACGAGCAGTACTTC.